This entry lists 10 T cell receptor beta chains sequenced from one sample in a study of cytomegalovirus exposure and HLA in healthy donors. 60 Vbeta and 13 Jbeta primers were used in PCR. Profiling relied on immunoSEQ multiplex PCR, and the TCRdb table lists in-frame clones only, not all of them. The data contain roughly 100,000 clones, about an eighth of them seen just once; the ten biggest clones take up 16%. Sequencing was done on a sample of PBMCs. The origin of the receptors is a man aged 40-50 years in good health and CMV-seropositive.

In this sample, this clone turned up a few times. This sequence joins TRBV7-8 and TRBJ2-3; 10 bases map to TRBD2. The trim removed 6 bases at V and 4 bases at J, leaving 4 bases unmatched. CDR3 length: 14 amino acids. Looked up from germline, CDR1 is SGHVS and CDR2 is FQNEAQ. The CDR3 region has the DNA TGTGCCAGCAGTCAAGCGGGAGGGCCAGATACGCAGTATTTT. Residues: CASSQAGGPDTQYF.

The rearrangement joins TRBV7-2 to TRBJ1-5; the D gene is possibly TRBD1 (6 bases). V shed 2 bases and J shed 4 bases, with 9 bases lying between them. The germline V gene encodes CDR1 SGHTA and CDR2 FQGNSA. The CDR3 runs 14 residues. CDR3 in DNA: TGTGCCAGCAGCTTACGACAGGCGAATCAGCCCCAGCATTTT. Translation: CASSLRQANQPQHF.

This sequence joins TRBV6-5 and TRBJ1-1; weak D call: TRBD1 (5 bases). V was shortened by 5 bases and J by 5 bases, with 15 bases between the two germline ends. This CDR3 is 14 amino acids long. The germline gives CDR1 MNHEY, CDR2 SVGAGI. CDR3 sequence (DNA): TGTGCCAGCAGTGAACGGGACGCGGGGACTGAAGCTTTCTTT. This translates into CASSERDAGTEAFF.

The rearrangement uses TRBV29-1 and TRBJ2-3; 8 positions agree with TRBD2. The germline V gene has CDR1 SQVTM and CDR2 ANQGSEA. The V gene end was trimmed by 7 bases and the J gene end by 4 bases; junction bases not matched to a gene: 4. The CDR3 is 12 residues long. The CDR3: CSAERESDTQYF. DNA of the CDR3: TGCAGCGCTGAGCGGGAGTCAGATACGCAGTATTTT.

This clone was seen only a few times. The gene calls are TRBV5-1 and TRBJ1-2; 7 nucleotides align to TRBD1. Trimming cost V 4 bases and J 0 bases; bases outside gene matches: 3. Germline CDR1 reads SGHRS; CDR2 reads YFSETQ. The length of the CDR3 is 14 residues. The CDR3 DNA is TGCGCCAGCAGCGAGGGACAGACTAACTATGGCTACACCTTC. Its protein product is CASSEGQTNYGYTF. The full variable domain, with the rest looked up from reference TRBV5-1 and TRBJ1-2, is KAGVTQTPRYLIKTRGQQVTLSCSPISGHRSVSWYQQTPGQGLQFLFEYFSETQRNKGNFPGRFSGRQFSNSRSEMNVSTLELGDSALYLCASSEGQTNYGYTFGSGTRLTVV.

This sequence joins TRBV18 and TRBJ2-7, with 10 bases fitting TRBD2. This CDR3 is 15 amino acids long. Germline V gene sequence: CDR1 KGHSH, CDR2 LQKENI. The trim removed 3 bases at V and 4 bases at J, leaving 6 bases unmatched. For the CDR3, the DNA is TGTGCCAGCTCACCTTCTAGCGGGAGACCGTACGAGCAGTACTTC. Its translation is CASSPSSGRPYEQYF.

This clone was counted between two and nine times. The CDR3 reads CAAQTGGYTEAFF. The CDR3 DNA reads as TGTGCCGCCCAGACAGGGGGCTACACTGAAGCTTTCTTT. The chain couples TRBV6-6 to TRBJ1-1, with 10 bases fitting TRBD1. CDR1 MNHNY and CDR2 SVGAGI come from the germline V gene (reference sequence). V was clipped by 11 bases and J by 3 bases; unmatched bases: 6. This CDR3 comprises 13 residues.

V is TRBV7-9 and J is TRBJ1-5; 7 bases are shared with TRBD1. Trimming at V came to 5 bases and at J to 5 bases, leaving 3 bases not matched to a gene. The length of the CDR3 is 13 residues. Germline V CDR1 and CDR2: SEHNR, FQNEAQ (reference sequence). The CDR3 loop is CASSLTGHQPQHF. The CDR3 nucleotides read TGTGCCAGCAGCCTGACAGGGCATCAGCCCCAGCATTTT.

V gene TRBV30 combines with J gene TRBJ2-7; TRBD1 might be the D (6 bases). Trimming shortened V by 2 bases and J by 7 bases, and 15 bases separated the two germline ends. The germline V gene encodes CDR1 GTSNPN and CDR2 SVGIG (reference sequence). The CDR3 runs 13 residues. CDR3 DNA: TGTGCCTGGAGTAAGCAGGGGCGGAGTGAGCAGTACTTC. It specifies CAWSKQGRSEQYF.

This sequence joins TRBV19 and TRBJ1-5, with D perhaps TRBD1 (6 bases). The CDR3 extends over 13 amino acids. The germline CDR1 and CDR2 sequences are LNHDA and SQIVND (reference sequence). V lost 7 bases, J lost 7 bases, and 14 bases lay in between. The CDR3: CASNLQQGQPQHF. In DNA form, the CDR3 reads TGTGCCAGTAATCTACAGCAGGGGCAGCCCCAGCATTTT.